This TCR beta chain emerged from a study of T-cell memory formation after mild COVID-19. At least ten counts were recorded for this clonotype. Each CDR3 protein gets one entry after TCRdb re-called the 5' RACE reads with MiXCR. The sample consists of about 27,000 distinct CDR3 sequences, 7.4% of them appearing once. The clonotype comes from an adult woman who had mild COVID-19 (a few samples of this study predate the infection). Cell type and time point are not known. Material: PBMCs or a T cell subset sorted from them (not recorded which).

The CDR3, as DNA: TGTGCCAGCAGCCCTACCTCCACGGAAAAACTGTTTTTT. Translation gives CASSPTSTEKLFF. This chain joins TRBV7-2 and TRBJ1-4; no definite D call. This CDR3 region has 13 residues. Between the trimmed V and J ends, which lost 5 bases and 8 bases, there was a span of 12 bases. CDR1 is SGHTA and CDR2 is FQGNSA in the germline V gene. The whole variable domain, filled in from reference TRBV7-2 and TRBJ1-4, reads GAGVSQSPSNKVTEKGKDVELRCDPISGHTALYWYRQSLGQGLEFLIYFQGNSAPDKSGLPSDRFSAERTGGSVSTLTIQRTQQEDSAVYLCASSPTSTEKLFFGSGTQLSVL.